One T cell receptor beta chain is described in this entry. The antigen is unknown. The data originate from a study of cytomegalovirus exposure and HLA in healthy donors. Background on the study: Assignment to the Caucasian-associated ancestry cluster applied to approximately 80% of the 350 to 500 genotyped donors. Study-level results: Presence/absence results assume similar sequencing depth per donor, which may not hold. 87-base-pair reads could not separate some V segments, including TRBV6-2 and TRBV6-3. Later work found most CMV-associated TCR beta chains apparently HLA-restricted.

The J segment lost 4 bases and the V segment lost 8 bases, leaving 13 bases of the junction unmatched. CDR3 length: 16 residues. Germline V gene lookup returns CDR1 MNHNY and CDR2 SVGAGI (reference sequence). 13 Jbeta primers and 60 Vbeta primers were used for the PCR. The method was immunoSEQ multiplex PCR; TCRdb's version includes in-frame clones alone and lacks a portion of them. This table holds under 200,000 clones, roughly four fifths found once. The TCR comes from a female donor in good health and CMV-seronegative. J is TRBJ2-3 and V is TRBV6-6, with TRBD2 matching 9 bases. Sequenced: PBMCs. In DNA form, the CDR3 reads TGTGCCAGCGTCCCCCCGGCGGGAGGGAAGTCAGATACGCAGTATTTT. It encodes CASVPPAGGKSDTQYF.